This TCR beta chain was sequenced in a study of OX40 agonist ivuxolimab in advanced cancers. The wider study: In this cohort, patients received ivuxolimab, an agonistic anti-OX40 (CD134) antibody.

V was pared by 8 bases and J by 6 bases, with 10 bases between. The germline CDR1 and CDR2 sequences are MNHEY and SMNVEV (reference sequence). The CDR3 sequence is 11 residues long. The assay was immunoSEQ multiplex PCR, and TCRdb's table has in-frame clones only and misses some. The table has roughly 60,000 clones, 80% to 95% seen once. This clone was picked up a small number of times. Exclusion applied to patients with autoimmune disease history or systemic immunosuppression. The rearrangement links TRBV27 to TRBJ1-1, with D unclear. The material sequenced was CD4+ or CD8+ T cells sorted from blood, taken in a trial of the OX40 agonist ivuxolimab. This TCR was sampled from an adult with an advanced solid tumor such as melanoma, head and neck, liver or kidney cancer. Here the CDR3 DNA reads TGTGCCAGCGGGTATGCCCCTGAAGCTTTCTTT. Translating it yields CASGYAPEAFF.